Described below is a single T cell receptor (beta chain) sequence and its context. CD8+ and CD4+ T cells were negatively isolated; TEMRA cells were FACS-enriched. V was clipped by 5 bases and J by 0 bases, with 5 bases between them. The length of the CDR3 is 12 residues. Germline V gene sequence: CDR1 SGHRS, CDR2 YFSETQ. The source of the sample is a study of CD8 T cells in Susac syndrome. Reverse transcription of roughly 0.45 to 1 ug RNA used random hexamers. Multiplex PCR with immunoSEQ amplified the TCR beta CDR3 across 54 Vbeta and 13 Jbeta. Using its own MiXCR run on the immunoSEQ multiplex PCR reads, TCRdb lists one record per CDR3 protein. This table has around 170,000 distinct CDR3 sequences, about 92% appearing once.

The chain uses TRBV5-1 and TRBJ1-1; D remains unclear. The sequencing sample was made of CD4+ T cells from PBMCs. This TCR came from a human donor in good health. DNA for the CDR3: TGCGCCAGCAGTGTGCTGAACACTGAAGCTTTCTTT. Its protein is CASSVLNTEAFF.